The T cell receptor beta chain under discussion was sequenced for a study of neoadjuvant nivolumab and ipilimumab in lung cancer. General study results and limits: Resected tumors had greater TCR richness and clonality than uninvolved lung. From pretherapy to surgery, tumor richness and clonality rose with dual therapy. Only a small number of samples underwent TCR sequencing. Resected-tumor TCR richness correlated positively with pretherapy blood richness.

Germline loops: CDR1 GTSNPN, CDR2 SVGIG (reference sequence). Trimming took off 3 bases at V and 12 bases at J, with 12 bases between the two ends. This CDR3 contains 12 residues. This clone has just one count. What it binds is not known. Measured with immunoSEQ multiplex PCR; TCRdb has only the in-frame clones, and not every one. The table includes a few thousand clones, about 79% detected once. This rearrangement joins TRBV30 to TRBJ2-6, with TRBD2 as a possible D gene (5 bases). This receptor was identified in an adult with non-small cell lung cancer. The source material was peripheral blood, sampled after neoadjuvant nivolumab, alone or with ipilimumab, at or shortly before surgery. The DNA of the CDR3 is TGTGCCTGGAGGTCGGCCCGGGGCGTCCTGACTTTC. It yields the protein CAWRSARGVLTF.